Listed below are T cell receptor beta chains from one sample, sequenced in a study of cytomegalovirus exposure and HLA in healthy donors. Here immunoSEQ multiplex PCR was the method, and the copy in TCRdb shows in-frame clones only, minus some. The sample records about 110,000 clones, approximately 76% being singletons. Sequenced input: PBMCs. Receptors were obtained from a man aged 18 to 35 in good health and CMV-seronegative. Both conserved end residues are part of each CDR3. D genes are given only for firm matches. The size field is filled for only some rows; it gives once, few, many or a size class.

TRBJ2-2 | TRBD2 | TRBV6-4 | NA | TGTGCCAGCAAGACTAGCACGGGGACCGGGGAGCTGTTTTTT | CASKTSTGTGELFF
TRBJ2-7 | TRBD2 | TRBV5-1 | NA | TGCGCCAGCAGCCGGACTAGCGGGGCGTACGAGCAGTACTTC | CASSRTSGAYEQYF
TRBJ2-3 | NA | TRBV6-5 | NA | TGTGCCACCAATAGCGGAAATACGCAGTATTTT | CATNSGNTQYF
TRBJ1-5 | TRBD1 | TRBV6-1 | NA | TGTGCCAGCAGTGACCCGGGACAGGGTTTTGTTAGTCAGCCCCAGCATTTT | CASSDPGQGFVSQPQHF
TRBJ1-5 | NA | TRBV9 | few | TGTGCCAGCAGCGCCGGACTGATCAATCAGCCCCAGCATTTT | CASSAGLINQPQHF
TRBJ2-1 | TRBD2 | TRBV10-3 | NA | TGTGCCATCAGTGTGCTAGCGGGTCAGGATGAGCAGTTCTTC | CAISVLAGQDEQFF
TRBJ1-5 | NA | TRBV6-1 | NA | TGTGCCAGCAGTGAGGACAGTGAGAATCAGCCCCAGCATTTT | CASSEDSENQPQHF
TRBJ2-3 | TRBD1 | TRBV9 | many | TGTGCCAGCAGCGTAGCCCAGGGGGCGACAGATACGCAGTATTTT | CASSVAQGATDTQYF
TRBJ1-1 | NA | TRBV5-4 | NA | TGTGCCAGCAGCTTGGCCTTAGGGGATAGCACTGAAGCTTTCTTT | CASSLALGDSTEAFF
TRBJ2-7 | TRBD1 | TRBV27 | NA | TGTGCCAGCAGTTTTAACAGGGGCATGGGCGAGCAGTACTTC | CASSFNRGMGEQYF
TRBJ2-5 | TRBD2 | TRBV29-1 | NA | TGCAGCGTTGTACCGGCCAGCGGGGGCACAGAGACCCAGTACTTC | CSVVPASGGTETQYF
TRBJ2-7 | TRBD1 | TRBV9 | NA | TGTGCCAGCAGCGTCGAGGACAGGGTCTACGAGCAGTACTTC | CASSVEDRVYEQYF
TRBJ2-5 | NA | TRBV5-4 | NA | TGTGCCAGCAGCTTGCCCCATGAGGGGGGGCAGACCCAGTACTTC | CASSLPHEGGQTQYF
TRBJ2-3 | NA | TRBV7-9 | NA | TGTGCCAGCAGCTTGACTAGTCGGGACCGCACAGATACGCAGTATTTT | CASSLTSRDRTDTQYF
TRBJ1-2 | TRBD1 | TRBV5-1 | once | TGCGCCAGCAGGACAGGGACCATAGCTAACTATGGCTACACCTTC | CASRTGTIANYGYTF
TRBJ2-1 | NA | TRBV6-5 | NA | TGTGCCAGCAGTCTTTCATCTGGGCCAGCCGGCGAGCAGTTCTTC | CASSLSSGPAGEQFF
TRBJ1-6 | NA | TRBV9 | NA | TGTGCCAGCAGCGTGGACAGCGGTTCACCCCTCCACTTT | CASSVDSGSPLHF
TRBJ2-5 | NA | TRBV2 | NA | TGTGCCAGCGGGGAGGCTAGCCGGGAGACCCAGTACTTC | CASGEASRETQYF
TRBJ1-2 | TRBD1 | TRBV11-2 | NA | TGTGCCAGCAGCTTAGAACCGGGACAGGGGTATGGCTACACCTTC | CASSLEPGQGYGYTF
TRBJ1-2 | NA | TRBV2 | NA | TGTGCCAGCACCGGAGAAGGGGCAGGTGGCTACACCTTC | CASTGEGAGGYTF
TRBJ2-4 | NA | TRBV10-3 | NA | TGTGCCATCAGTGAGTCACCACCGGGCAAAAACATTCAGTACTTC | CAISESPPGKNIQYF
TRBJ2-6 | NA | TRBV4-3 | NA | TGCGCCAGCAGCAACACCCCAGGGGGAGGTTCAGGGGCCAACGTCCTGACTTTC | CASSNTPGGGSGANVLTF
TRBJ2-3 | NA | TRBV4-2 | NA | TGTGCCAGCGGAGCCCAAATTGTTTCAGATACGCAGTATTTT | CASGAQIVSDTQYF
TRBJ1-2 | NA | TRBV5-4 | NA | TGTGCCAGCAGCTTGGCAGGTCCCGGTGGCTACCCCTTC | CASSLAGPGGYPF
TRBJ2-7 | TRBD1 | TRBV18 | NA | TGTGCCAGCTCACCATTGGGAACCGGGACAGGCCTTTTTTACGAGCAGTACTTC | CASSPLGTGTGLFYEQYF
TRBJ1-1 | NA | TRBV11-2 | NA | TGTGCCAGCAGCTTACTGACAGCGAACACTGAAGCTTTCTTT | CASSLLTANTEAFF
TRBJ1-5 | NA | TRBV27 | NA | TGTGCCAGCAGTTTTTGGGGGGGCAATCAGCCCCAGCATTTT | CASSFWGGNQPQHF
TRBJ1-2 | NA | TRBV19 | NA | TGTGCCGTCCGAATGTATGGGGGCGACGGCTACACCTTC | CAVRMYGGDGYTF
TRBJ2-2 | NA | TRBV28 | NA | TGTGCCAGCAGTGGGGGTGGGGGCCGGACCGGGGAGCTGTTTTTT | CASSGGGGRTGELFF
TRBJ1-1 | NA | TRBV5-1 | NA | TGCGCCAGCACCAGGGGTTTTAACACTGAAGCTTTCTTT | CASTRGFNTEAFF
TRBJ2-2 | NA | TRBV7-8 | NA | TGTGCCAGCAGCTCCGGGACTGATACCGGGGAGCTGTTTTTT | CASSSGTDTGELFF
TRBJ1-1 | TRBD1 | TRBV25-1 | NA | TGTGCCAGCAGTGCCCGGGACAGGGGAGGAGAAGCTTTCTTT | CASSARDRGGEAFF
TRBJ1-4 | NA | TRBV7-7 | NA | TGTGCCAGAAGGAGGTTACGGGAAAAACTGTTTTTT | CARRRLREKLFF
TRBJ1-1 | NA | TRBV14 | NA | TGTGCCAGCAGCAGCTTGGGGGGGCTAACGACTGAAGCTTTCTTT | CASSSLGGLTTEAFF
TRBJ2-1 | TRBD1 | TRBV29-1 | NA | TGCAGCGCCCGGGACAGGGGCTCCTACAATGAGCAGTTCTTC | CSARDRGSYNEQFF
TRBJ1-6 | TRBD1 | TRBV6-5 | few | TGTGCCAGCAGCCGAGGACAGGGGAGAAATTCACCCCTCCACTTT | CASSRGQGRNSPLHF
TRBJ1-2 | NA | TRBV2 | NA | TGTGCCAGCAGTGGACACGGAAACTATGGCTACACCTTC | CASSGHGNYGYTF
TRBJ2-1 | NA | TRBV5-1 | NA | TGCGCCAGCAGCCAGGCTGGGGAGCAGTTCTTC | CASSQAGEQFF